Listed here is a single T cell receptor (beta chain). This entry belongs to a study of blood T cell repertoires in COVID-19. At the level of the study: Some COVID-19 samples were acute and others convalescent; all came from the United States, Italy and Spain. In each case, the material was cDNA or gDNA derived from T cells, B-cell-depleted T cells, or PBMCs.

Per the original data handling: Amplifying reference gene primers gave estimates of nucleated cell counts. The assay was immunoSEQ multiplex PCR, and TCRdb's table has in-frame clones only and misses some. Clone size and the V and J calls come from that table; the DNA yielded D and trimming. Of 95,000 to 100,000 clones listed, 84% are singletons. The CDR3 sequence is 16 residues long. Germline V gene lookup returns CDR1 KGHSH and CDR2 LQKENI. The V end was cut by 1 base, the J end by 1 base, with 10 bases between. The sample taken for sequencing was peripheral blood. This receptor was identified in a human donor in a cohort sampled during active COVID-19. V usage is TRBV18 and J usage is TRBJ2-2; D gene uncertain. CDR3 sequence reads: CASSPQATVNTGELFF. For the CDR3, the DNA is TGTGCCAGCTCACCACAGGCCACAGTGAACACCGGGGAGCTGTTTTTT.